The 10 T cell receptor beta chains reported below all come from one sample, sequenced in a study of post-analysis software for immune sequencing data (dated by TCRdb to between 2014 and 2017). Library preparation was by PCR. Sequencing was performed on an Illumina HiSeq 2500. Unique molecular identifiers were incorporated into TCR beta cDNA libraries to reduce PCR and sequencing biases. TCRdb's own reprocessing of the public reads used fastp at Q25 and MiXCR and kept productive beta chains. Each CDR3 protein gets just one entry, which takes the most common genes and DNA from the rows behind it. The sample table holds some 690,000 distinct CDR3 sequences, of which roughly 27% were seen once. The ten largest account for 0.55% to 0.65% of the sample. Study-wide conclusions, independent of this receptor: Roughly 5 TRBV segments, including TRBV5-6, TRBV5-1 and TRBV20-1, were significantly more frequent in patients than controls.

These receptors' antigens are unknown. Material for sequencing was blood. Source of these receptors: a girl between 5 and 17 years old with multiple sclerosis.

The sample holds a few counts of this clonotype. The gene calls are TRBV6-2 or TRBV6-3 and TRBJ2-3; no firm D call. The CDR3 is 17 residues long. V lost 2 bases to trimming and J lost 1 base, with 16 bases between them. The germline CDR1 and CDR2 sequences are MNHEY and SVGEGT. The CDR3 sequence is CASSYHQTRLRTDTQYF. The CDR3 nucleotides read TGTGCCAGCAGTTACCACCAGACAAGGCTCCGCACAGATACGCAGTATTTT.

The V gene is TRBV20-1, the J gene TRBJ2-5, with 10 bases identical to TRBD2. The V and J ends lost 3 bases and 1 base, in that order; junction bases with no gene match: 2. Germline V CDR1 and CDR2: DFQATT, SNEGSKA (reference sequence). The CDR3 runs 14 residues. The CDR3 sequence: CSARIAGGQETQYF. CDR3 in DNA: TGCAGTGCTAGGATAGCGGGAGGCCAAGAGACCCAGTACTTC.

This rearrangement joins TRBV5-1 to TRBJ2-1; possible D gene TRBD2, 5 bases. The CDR3 has 13 amino acids. The germline gives CDR1 SGHRS, CDR2 YFSETQ. Trimming shortened V by 1 base and J by 7 bases, and 9 bases separated the two germline ends. DNA for the CDR3: TGCGCCAGCAGCTTGCTCGGGGTTAATGAGCAGTTCTTC. It is translated as CASSLLGVNEQFF. The entire variable domain, with the rest obtained from reference TRBV5-1 and TRBJ2-1, is as follows: KAGVTQTPRYLIKTRGQQVTLSCSPISGHRSVSWYQQTPGQGLQFLFEYFSETQRNKGNFPGRFSGRQFSNSRSEMNVSTLELGDSALYLCASSLLGVNEQFFGPGTRLTVL.

A few counts support this clonotype. The chain combines TRBV27 with TRBJ1-6; TRBD1 might be the D (5 bases). The germline gives CDR1 MNHEY, CDR2 SMNVEV (reference sequence). The CDR3 runs to 13 residues. V dropped 4 bases and J dropped 7 bases, with 8 bases sitting between them. In DNA, the CDR3 is TGTGCCAGCAGTTGGCAGGGAAATTCACCCCTCCACTTT. It codes for CASSWQGNSPLHF.

This clonotype showed up just a few times. This chain joins TRBV20-1 and TRBJ2-3, with 10 bases fitting TRBD2. Trimming took 5 bases from V and 0 from J; bases not matched to a gene: 5. Germline CDR1 reads DFQATT; CDR2 reads SNEGSKA (reference sequence). The CDR3 contains 15 residues. In nucleotides, the CDR3 is TGCAGTGCTCGTAGCGGGAGGACAAGCACAGATACGCAGTATTTT. Translation gives CSARSGRTSTDTQYF.

The genes are TRBV21-1 and TRBJ2-5. TRBJ2-7 matches the DNA end more closely, so the J call is doubtful. TRBV21-1 corresponds to a pseudogene. The CDR3 is made up of 15 amino acids. This CDR3 is CASSKVPQPPDEQYF. CDR3 DNA sequence: TGTGCCAGCAGCAAGGTTCCCCAGCCACCCGACGAGCAGTACTTC.

The DNA for the CDR3 is TGCAGTGCCAACCACGCAGGGGACACCGGGGAGCTGTTTTTT. It is translated as CSANHAGDTGELFF. This chain links TRBV20-1 with TRBJ2-2; D perhaps matches TRBD1 (6 bases). Trimming removed 6 bases at V and 3 bases at J, with 14 bases between. The CDR3 length is 14 residues. Germline assignment: CDR1 DFQATT and CDR2 SNEGSKA (reference sequence).

This clonotype was seen only a few times. Here the CDR3 reads CATSRDRGGGGGQPQHF. CDR3 bases: TGTGCCACCAGCAGGGACCGCGGGGGCGGTGGGGGTCAGCCCCAGCATTTT. This chain links TRBV15 with TRBJ1-5, with D maybe TRBD1 (6 bases). The CDR3 consists of 17 residues. CDR1 LNHNV and CDR2 YYDKDF come from the germline V gene (reference sequence). The ends were cut back, 3 bases at V and 6 bases at J, with 21 bases in the middle.

Turning to this clonotype: At one of its ends the junction is not consistent with the germline gene, which may arise from a read error. The chain has TRBV3-1 and TRBJ2-1, with 9 bases fitting TRBD2. The CDR3 sequence is 14 residues long. CDR1 and CDR2 (germline): LGHDT, YNNKEL (reference sequence). The CDR3 protein is CVSRPGLARNEQFF. CDR3 in DNA: TGTGTCAGCAGACCCGGACTAGCGCGGAATGAGCAGTTCTTC.

The V call is TRBV27, the J call TRBJ2-7; 7 nucleotides match TRBD2. Germline V gene data show CDR1 as MNHEY and CDR2 as SMNVEV (reference sequence). CDR3 length: 13 residues. V lost 4 bases, J lost 7 bases, and 7 bases stayed unmatched. The CDR3 loop reads CASSSGLLGEQYF. CDR3 DNA: TGTGCCAGCAGTTCGGGACTACTTGGGGAGCAGTACTTC.